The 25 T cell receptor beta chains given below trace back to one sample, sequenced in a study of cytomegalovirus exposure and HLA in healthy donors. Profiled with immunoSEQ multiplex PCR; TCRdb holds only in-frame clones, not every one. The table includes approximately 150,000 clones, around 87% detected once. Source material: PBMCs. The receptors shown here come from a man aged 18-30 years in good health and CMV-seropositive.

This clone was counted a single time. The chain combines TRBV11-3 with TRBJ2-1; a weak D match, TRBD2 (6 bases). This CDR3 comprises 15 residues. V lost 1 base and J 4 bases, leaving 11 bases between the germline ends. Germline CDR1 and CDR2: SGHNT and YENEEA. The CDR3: CASSLGPGAYNEQFF. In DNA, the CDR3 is TGTGCCAGCAGCTTAGGACCGGGAGCATACAATGAGCAGTTCTTC.

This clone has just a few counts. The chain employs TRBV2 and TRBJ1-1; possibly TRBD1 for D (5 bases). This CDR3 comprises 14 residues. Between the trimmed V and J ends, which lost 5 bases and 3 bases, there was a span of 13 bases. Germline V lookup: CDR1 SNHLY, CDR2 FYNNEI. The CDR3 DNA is TGTGCCAGCAGTCTCGATCAGGGTGACACTGAAGCTTTCTTT. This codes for CASSLDQGDTEAFF.

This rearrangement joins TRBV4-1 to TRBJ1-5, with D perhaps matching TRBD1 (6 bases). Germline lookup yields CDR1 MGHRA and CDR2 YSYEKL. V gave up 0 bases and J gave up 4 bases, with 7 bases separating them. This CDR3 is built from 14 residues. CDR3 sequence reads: CASSQDRGNQPQHF. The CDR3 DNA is TGCGCCAGCAGCCAAGACAGGGGAAATCAGCCCCAGCATTTT.

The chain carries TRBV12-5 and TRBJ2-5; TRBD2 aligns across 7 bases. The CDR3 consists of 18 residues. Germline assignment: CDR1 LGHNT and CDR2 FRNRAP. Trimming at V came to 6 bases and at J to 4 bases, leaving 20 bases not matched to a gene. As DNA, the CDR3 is TGTGCTAGTGGCCCCAGGTCGGGAGGCGGGAGTCGGGTAGAGACCCAGTACTTC. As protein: CASGPRSGGGSRVETQYF.

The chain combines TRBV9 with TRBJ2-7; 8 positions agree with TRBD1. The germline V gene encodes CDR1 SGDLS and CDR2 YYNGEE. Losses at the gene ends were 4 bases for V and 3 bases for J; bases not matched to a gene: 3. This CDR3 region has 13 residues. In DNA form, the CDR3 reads TGTGCCAGCAGCAAGGGACAGGACTACGAGCAGTACTTC. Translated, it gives CASSKGQDYEQYF.

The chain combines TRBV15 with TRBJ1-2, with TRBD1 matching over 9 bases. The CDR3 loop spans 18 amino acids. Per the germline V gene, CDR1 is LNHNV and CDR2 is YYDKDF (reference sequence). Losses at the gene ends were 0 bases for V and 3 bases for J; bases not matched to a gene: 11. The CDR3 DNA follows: TGTGCCACCAGCAGAGAAGGGACAGGGTTTCAACGAGACTATGGCTACACCTTC. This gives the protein CATSREGTGFQRDYGYTF.

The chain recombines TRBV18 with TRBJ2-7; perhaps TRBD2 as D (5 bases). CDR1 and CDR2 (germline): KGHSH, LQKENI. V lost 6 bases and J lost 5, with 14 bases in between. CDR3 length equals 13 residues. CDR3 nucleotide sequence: TGTGCCAGCTCCGAAGGAGGTAGTCACGAGCAGTACTTC. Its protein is CASSEGGSHEQYF.

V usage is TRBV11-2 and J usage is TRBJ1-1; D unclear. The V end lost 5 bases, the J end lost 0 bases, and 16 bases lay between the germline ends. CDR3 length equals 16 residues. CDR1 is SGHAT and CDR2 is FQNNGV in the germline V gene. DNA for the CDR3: TGTGCCAGCAGCCCCCTCCGGAGGAGAATGAACACTGAAGCTTTCTTT. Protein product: CASSPLRRRMNTEAFF.

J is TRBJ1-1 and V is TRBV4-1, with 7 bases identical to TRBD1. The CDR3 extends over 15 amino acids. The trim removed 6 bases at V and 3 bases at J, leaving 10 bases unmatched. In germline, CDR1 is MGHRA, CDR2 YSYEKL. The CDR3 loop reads CASSRNTGVDTEAFF. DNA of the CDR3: TGCGCCAGCAGTCGAAACACAGGGGTGGACACTGAAGCTTTCTTT.

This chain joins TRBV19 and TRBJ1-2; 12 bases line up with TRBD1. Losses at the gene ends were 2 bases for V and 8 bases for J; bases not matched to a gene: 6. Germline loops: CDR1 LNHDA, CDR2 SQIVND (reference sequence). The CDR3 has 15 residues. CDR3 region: CASSILGTGGEGYTF. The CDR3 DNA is TGTGCCAGTAGTATATTAGGGACAGGGGGCGAGGGCTACACCTTC.

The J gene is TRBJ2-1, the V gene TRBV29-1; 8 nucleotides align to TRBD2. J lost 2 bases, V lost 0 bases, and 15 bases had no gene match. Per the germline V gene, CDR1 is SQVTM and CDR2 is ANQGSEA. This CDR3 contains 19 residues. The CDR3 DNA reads TGCAGCGTTGAAGATCTCCTGACAATTGGCGGGGGGACCTACAATGAGCAGTTCTTC. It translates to CSVEDLLTIGGGTYNEQFF.

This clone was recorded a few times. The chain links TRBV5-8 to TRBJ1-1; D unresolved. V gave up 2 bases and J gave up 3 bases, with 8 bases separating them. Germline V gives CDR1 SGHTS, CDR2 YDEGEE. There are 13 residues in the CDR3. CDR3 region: CASSLDEDTEAFF. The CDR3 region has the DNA TGTGCCAGCAGCTTAGATGAGGACACTGAAGCTTTCTTT.

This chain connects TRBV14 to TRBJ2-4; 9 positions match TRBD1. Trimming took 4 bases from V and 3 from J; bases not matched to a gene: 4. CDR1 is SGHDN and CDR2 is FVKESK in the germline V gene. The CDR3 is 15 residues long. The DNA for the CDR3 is TGTGCCAGCAGCCGGACAGGGGTTGGCAAAAACATTCAGTACTTC. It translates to CASSRTGVGKNIQYF.

For the CDR3, the DNA is TGTGCCAGCAGCCCAGGGGATGAGCAGTTCTTC. Its protein product is CASSPGDEQFF. The V and J genes are TRBV28 and TRBJ2-1; TRBD1 is a possible D gene (6 bases). V was trimmed by 6 bases and J by 8 bases, leaving 8 bases between them. Germline V lookup: CDR1 MDHEN, CDR2 SYDVKM. This CDR3 contains 11 residues. Complete variable domain (other parts from reference TRBV28 and TRBJ2-1): DVKVTQSSRYLVKRTGEKVFLECVQDMDHENMFWYRQDPGLGLRLIYFSYDVKMKEKGDIPEGYSVSREKKERFSLILESASTNQTSMYLCASSPGDEQFFGPGTRLTVL.

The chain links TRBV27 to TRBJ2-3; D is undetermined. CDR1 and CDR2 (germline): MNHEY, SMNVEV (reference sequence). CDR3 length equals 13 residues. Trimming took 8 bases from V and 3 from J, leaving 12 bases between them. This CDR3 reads CASRRPQTDTQYF. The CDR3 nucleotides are TGTGCCAGCCGACGGCCACAGACAGATACGCAGTATTTT.

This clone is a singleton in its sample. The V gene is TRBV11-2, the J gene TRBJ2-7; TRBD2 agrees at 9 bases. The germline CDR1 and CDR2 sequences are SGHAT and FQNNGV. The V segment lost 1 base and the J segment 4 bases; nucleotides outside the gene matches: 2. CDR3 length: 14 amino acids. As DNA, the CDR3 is TGTGCCAGCAGCTTAGCTAGCGGGATATACGAGCAGTACTTC. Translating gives CASSLASGIYEQYF.

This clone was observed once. CDR3 sequence: CASSLLQGFSYEQYF. As DNA, the CDR3 is TGTGCCAGCAGCTTACTACAGGGATTCTCCTACGAGCAGTACTTC. The chain joins TRBV7-8 to TRBJ2-7; possible D gene TRBD1, 6 bases. The germline gives CDR1 SGHVS, CDR2 FQNEAQ. Trimming removed 2 bases from V and 0 bases from J, with 11 bases in between. This CDR3 has 15 residues.

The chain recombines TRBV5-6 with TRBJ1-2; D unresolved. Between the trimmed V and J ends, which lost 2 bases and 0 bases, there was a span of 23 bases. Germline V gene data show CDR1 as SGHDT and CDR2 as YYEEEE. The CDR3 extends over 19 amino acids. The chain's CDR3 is CASSFLFRGQSLANYGYTF. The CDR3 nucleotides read TGTGCCAGCAGCTTCCTTTTCCGCGGCCAGTCTCTCGCTAACTATGGCTACACCTTC.

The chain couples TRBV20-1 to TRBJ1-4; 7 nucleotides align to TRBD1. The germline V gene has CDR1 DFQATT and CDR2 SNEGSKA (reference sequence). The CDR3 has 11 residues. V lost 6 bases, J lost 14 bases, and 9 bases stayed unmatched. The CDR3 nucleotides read TGCAGTGCGAAAACAGGGGTATATCTGTTTTTT. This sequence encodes CSAKTGVYLFF.

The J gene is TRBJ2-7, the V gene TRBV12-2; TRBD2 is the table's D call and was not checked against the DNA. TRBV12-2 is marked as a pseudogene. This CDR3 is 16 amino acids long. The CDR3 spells CASRLALAVSSYEQYF. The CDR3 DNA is TGTGCAAGTCGCTTAGCGTTAGCGGTAAGCTCCTACGAGCAGTACTTC.

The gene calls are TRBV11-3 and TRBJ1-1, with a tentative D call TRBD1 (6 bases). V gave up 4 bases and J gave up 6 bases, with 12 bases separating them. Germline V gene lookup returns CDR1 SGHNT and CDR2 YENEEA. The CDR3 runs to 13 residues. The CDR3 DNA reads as TGTGCCAGCAGCTCAGGGGTTAGGGCTGAAGCTTTCTTT. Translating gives CASSSGVRAEAFF.

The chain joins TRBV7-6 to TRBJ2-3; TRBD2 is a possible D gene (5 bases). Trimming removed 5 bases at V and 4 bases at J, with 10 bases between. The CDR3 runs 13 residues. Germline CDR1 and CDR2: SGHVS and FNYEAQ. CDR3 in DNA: TGTGCCAGCAGCGTACATAGCGCAGATACGCAGTATTTT. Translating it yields CASSVHSADTQYF.

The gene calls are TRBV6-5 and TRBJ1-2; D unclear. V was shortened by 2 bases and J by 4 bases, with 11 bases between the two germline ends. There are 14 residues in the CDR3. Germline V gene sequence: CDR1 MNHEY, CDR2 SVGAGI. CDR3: CASSYDRRSYGYTF. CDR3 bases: TGTGCCAGCAGTTACGATAGGCGGAGCTATGGCTACACCTTC.

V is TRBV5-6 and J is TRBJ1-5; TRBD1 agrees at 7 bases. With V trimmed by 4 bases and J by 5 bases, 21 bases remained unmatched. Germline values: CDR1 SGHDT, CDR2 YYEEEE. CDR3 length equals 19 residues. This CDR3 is CASSPGSLDRRKAYQPQHF. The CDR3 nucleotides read TGTGCCAGCAGCCCTGGTTCCTTGGACAGGCGCAAAGCTTATCAGCCCCAGCATTTT.

CDR3 region: CATEGGVASGSYEQYF. The CDR3 DNA reads as TGTGCCACCGAAGGGGGCGTGGCTAGCGGGAGCTACGAGCAGTACTTC. The rearrangement joins TRBV10-3 to TRBJ2-7; 10 bases line up with TRBD2. V was pared by 10 bases and J by 3 bases, with 15 bases of the junction left unmatched. Germline lookup yields CDR1 ENHRY and CDR2 SYGVKD. The CDR3 totals 16 residues.